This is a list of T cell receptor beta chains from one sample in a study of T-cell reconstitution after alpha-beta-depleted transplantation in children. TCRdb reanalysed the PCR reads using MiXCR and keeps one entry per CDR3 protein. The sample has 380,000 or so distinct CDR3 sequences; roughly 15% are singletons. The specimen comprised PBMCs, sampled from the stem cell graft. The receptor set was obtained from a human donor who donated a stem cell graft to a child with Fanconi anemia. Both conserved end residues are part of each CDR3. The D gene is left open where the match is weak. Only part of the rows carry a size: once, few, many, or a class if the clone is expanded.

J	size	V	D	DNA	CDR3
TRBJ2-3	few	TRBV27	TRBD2	TGTGCCAGCAGGCTAGCGGGGGGCAGGGAGGGTACGCAGTATTTT	CASRLAGGREGTQYF
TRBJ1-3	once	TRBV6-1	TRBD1	TGTGCCAGCAGTCCGGACAGGGGCTCTGGAAACACCATATATTTT	CASSPDRGSGNTIYF
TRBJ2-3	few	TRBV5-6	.	TGTGCCAGCGCCACAACCTCGTCTAACGCAGATACGCAGTATTTT	CASATTSSNADTQYF
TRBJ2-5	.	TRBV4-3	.	TGCGCCAGCAGCCGAGGTTGGGAGGCGACAGGGCGAGGAGAGACCCAGTACTTC	CASSRGWEATGRGETQYF
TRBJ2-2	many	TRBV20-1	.	TGCAGTGCTAGAGATCCAGTCAGAGACACCGGGGAGCTGTTTTTT	CSARDPVRDTGELFF
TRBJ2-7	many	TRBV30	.	TGTGCCTGGAGTCAAGGTCGTCGCGAGCAGTACTTC	CAWSQGRREQYF
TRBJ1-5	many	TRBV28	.	TGTGCCAGCAGTCGACATCAGCCCCAGCATTTT	CASSRHQPQHF
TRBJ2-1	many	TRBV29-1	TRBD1	TGCAGCGTTGGACAGGGGGGTGAGCAGTTCTTC	CSVGQGGEQFF
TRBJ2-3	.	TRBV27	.	TGTGCCAGCACGGGGGGCGACACAGATACGCAGTATTTT	CASTGGDTDTQYF
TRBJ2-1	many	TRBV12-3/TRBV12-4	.	TGTGCCAGCACCTACCAGGGGTTAGGGCAGTTCTTC	CASTYQGLGQFF
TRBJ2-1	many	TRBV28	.	TGTGCCAGCATGGCAGATTATGAGCAGTTCTTC	CASMADYEQFF
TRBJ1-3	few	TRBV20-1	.	TGCAGTGCTAGGGGCCAAACCGCTGGAAACACCATATATTTT	CSARGQTAGNTIYF
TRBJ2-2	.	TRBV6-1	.	TGTGCCAGCGCCTTGGGCGCTGCGAACACCGGGGAGCTGTTTTTT	CASALGAANTGELFF
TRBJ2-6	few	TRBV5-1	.	TGCGCCAGCAGCGAGGAGCTCTCTGGGGCCAACGTCCTGACTTTC	CASSEELSGANVLTF
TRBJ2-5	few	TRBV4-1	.	TGCGCCAGCAGCCTCTTAAATACGGGGGAGACCCAGTACTTC	CASSLLNTGETQYF
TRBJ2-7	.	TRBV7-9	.	TGTGCCAGCAGCTTAGCGCCGGGGGCAGGTTACGAGCAGTACTTC	CASSLAPGAGYEQYF
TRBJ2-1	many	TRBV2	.	TGTGCCAGCAGTGTATTCTCAGGGGAACCCTACAATGAGCAGTTCTTC	CASSVFSGEPYNEQFF
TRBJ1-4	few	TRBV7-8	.	TGTGCCAGCAGCCCCCGGATAGGGGTTGTTAATGAAAAACTGTTTTTT	CASSPRIGVVNEKLFF
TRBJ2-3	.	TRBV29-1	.	TGCAGCGTTGAAGATCCCACTAGGGGAACCACAGATACGCAGTATTTT	CSVEDPTRGTTDTQYF
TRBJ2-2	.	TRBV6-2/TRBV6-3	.	TGTGCCAGCAGTTACCCAAGGGGCCTCACCGGGGAGCTGTTTTTT	CASSYPRGLTGELFF
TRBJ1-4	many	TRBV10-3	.	TGTGCCATCAGTGAAGTTACAAATGAAAAACTGTTTTTT	CAISEVTNEKLFF